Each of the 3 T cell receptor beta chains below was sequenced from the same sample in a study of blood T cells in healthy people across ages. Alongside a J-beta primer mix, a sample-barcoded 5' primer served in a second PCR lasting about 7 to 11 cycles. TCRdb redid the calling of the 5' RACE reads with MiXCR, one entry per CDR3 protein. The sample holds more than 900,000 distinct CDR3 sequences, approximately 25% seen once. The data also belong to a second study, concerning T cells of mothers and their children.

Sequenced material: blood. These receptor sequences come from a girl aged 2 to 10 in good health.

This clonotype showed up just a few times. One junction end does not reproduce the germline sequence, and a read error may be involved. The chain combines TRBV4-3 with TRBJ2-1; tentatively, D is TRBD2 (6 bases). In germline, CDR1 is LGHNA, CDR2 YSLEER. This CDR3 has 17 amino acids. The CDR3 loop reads CASSPGTAWGSNNEQFF. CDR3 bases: TGCGCCAGCAGCCCAGGGACTGCGTGGGGTAGCAACAACGAGCAGTTCTTC.

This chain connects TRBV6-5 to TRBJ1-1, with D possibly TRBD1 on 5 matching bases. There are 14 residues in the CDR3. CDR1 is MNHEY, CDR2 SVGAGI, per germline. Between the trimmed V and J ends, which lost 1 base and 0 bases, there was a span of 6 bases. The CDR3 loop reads CASSYLDMNTEAFF. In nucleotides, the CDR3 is TGTGCCAGCAGTTACTTGGACATGAACACTGAAGCTTTCTTT.

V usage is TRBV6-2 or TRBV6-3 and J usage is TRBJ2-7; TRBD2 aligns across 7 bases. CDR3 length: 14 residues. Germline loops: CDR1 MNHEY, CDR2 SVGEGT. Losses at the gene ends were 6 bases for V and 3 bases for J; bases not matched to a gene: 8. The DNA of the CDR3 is TGTGCCAGCAGCAGGGACTACCAAAGCTACGAGCAGTACTTC. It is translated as CASSRDYQSYEQYF.